The 10 T cell receptor beta chains reported below all come from one sample, sequenced in a study of T cells after posttransplantation cyclophosphamide. The assay was immunoSEQ multiplex PCR, and TCRdb's table has in-frame clones only and misses some. The sample holds some 17,000 clones; more than 80% are singletons and the top ten take about 2.8%. Methotrexate plus calcineurin inhibitor accompanied controls' myeloablative marrow transplants; sampling was 1 year later. Sequences were derived from PBMCs, sampled 441 days after allogeneic stem cell transplant with calcineurin inhibitor and methotrexate. Source of these receptors: a male patient in his thirties who received an allogeneic stem cell transplant from an unrelated donor, was CMV-positive, and had acute and chronic GVHD. T cells may partly derive from the graft donor.

This rearrangement joins TRBV9 to TRBJ2-3; TRBD2 aligns across 11 bases. In germline, CDR1 is SGDLS, CDR2 YYNGEE. The CDR3 consists of 15 residues. The J segment lost 4 bases and the V segment lost 4 bases, leaving 5 bases of the junction unmatched. CDR3 amino acids: CASSPSGRSADTQYF. DNA for the CDR3: TGTGCCAGCAGCCCTAGCGGGAGGAGCGCAGATACGCAGTATTTT.

This chain connects TRBV29-1 to TRBJ2-3; a possible D gene is TRBD2 (5 bases). The germline V and J ends were trimmed by 7 bases and 2 bases, with 22 bases remaining between them. CDR3 length: 16 amino acids. Germline V gene sequence: CDR1 SQVTM, CDR2 ANQGSEA. The CDR3 sequence: CSARGVPLGYTDTQYF. For the CDR3, the DNA is TGCAGCGCCCGGGGAGTCCCACTTGGTTACACAGATACGCAGTATTTT.

This chain links TRBV28 with TRBJ2-5; possible D gene TRBD2, 6 bases. The J call is uncertain, as TRBJ2-7 better fits the DNA end. Looked up from germline, CDR1 is MDHEN and CDR2 is SYDVKM. The CDR3 has 11 amino acids. DNA for the CDR3: TGTGCCGGAGGGACGACCTACGAGCAGTACTTC. This sequence encodes CAGGTTYEQYF.

V and J are TRBV7-2 and TRBJ2-7, with 11 bases identical to TRBD2. Looked up from germline, CDR1 is SGHTA and CDR2 is FQGNSA. Trimming cost V 4 bases and J 2 bases; bases outside gene matches: 4. This CDR3 comprises 15 residues. Here the CDR3 reads CASSSSGRTPYEQYF. CDR3 DNA sequence: TGTGCCAGCAGCTCTAGCGGGAGGACCCCCTACGAGCAGTACTTC.

The rearrangement links TRBV7-8 to TRBJ2-7; D is unresolved. Germline loops: CDR1 SGHVS, CDR2 FQNEAQ. V lost 4 bases and J 4 bases, leaving 11 bases between the germline ends. The CDR3 has 13 amino acids. The CDR3 here is CASSYASVYEQYF. The CDR3 DNA is TGTGCCAGCAGCTACGCTTCGGTGTACGAGCAGTACTTC.

This clone came up once. This rearrangement joins TRBV4-3 to TRBJ1-4, with 11 bases lining up with TRBD1. V gave up 1 base and J gave up 8 bases; unmatched junction bases: 9. The germline V gene encodes CDR1 LGHNA and CDR2 YSLEER. The CDR3 spans 17 residues. DNA for the CDR3: TGCGCCAGCAGCCAAGCAGGGGGCGGGACAGGGGGAGAAAAACTGTTTTTT. It is translated as CASSQAGGGTGGEKLFF.

The V call is TRBV7-6, the J call TRBJ2-1, with a possible D match to TRBD1 (6 bases). The V gene lost 5 bases and the J gene lost 8 bases, with 13 bases spanning the gap. Germline V gene lookup returns CDR1 SGHVS and CDR2 FNYEAQ. The CDR3 totals 13 residues. CDR3 sequence: CASSPPGADEQFF. In DNA, the CDR3 is TGTGCCAGCAGCCCGCCAGGGGCGGATGAGCAGTTCTTC.

The chain is built from TRBV5-1 and TRBJ1-3, with a tentative D call TRBD1 (5 bases). Germline V lookup: CDR1 SGHRS, CDR2 YFSETQ. The germline V and J ends were trimmed by 4 bases and 0 bases, with 17 bases remaining between them. The CDR3 runs to 17 residues. CDR3 bases: TGCGCCAGCAGCAACCGCCGGGACTCCGGCTCTGGAAACACCATATATTTT. This codes for CASSNRRDSGSGNTIYF.

The chain joins TRBV11-3 to TRBJ1-4, with D perhaps matching TRBD1 (6 bases). V lost 0 bases to trimming and J lost 6 bases, with 14 bases between them. CDR1 and CDR2 from the germline V gene are SGHNT and YENEEA. This CDR3 contains 16 residues. DNA for the CDR3: TGTGCCAGCAGCTTAGATTGGGGGCGAATCGATGAAAAACTGTTTTTT. Residues: CASSLDWGRIDEKLFF.

The genes are TRBV19 and TRBJ2-1; D remains unclear. Trimming stripped 3 bases from V and 13 bases from J, with 16 bases between. The CDR3 spans 13 residues. CDR1 LNHDA and CDR2 SQIVND come from the germline V gene (reference sequence). CDR3 region: CASSMLGLVYQFF. In DNA form, the CDR3 reads TGTGCCAGTAGTATGCTCGGTCTAGTCTACCAGTTCTTC.